This T cell receptor (beta chain) was captured by sequencing in a study of blood T cell repertoires in COVID-19. Study-level background: PBMCs, B-cell-depleted T cells, or T cells provided the cDNA or gDNA that made up the material.

Using immunoSEQ multiplex PCR, the repertoire was profiled, and TCRdb retains in-frame clones only, with some absent. Of just over 350,000 clones listed, approximately 84% are singletons. The CDR3 runs 17 residues. J was trimmed by 3 bases and V by 5 bases; bases with no gene match: 13. The germline V gene has CDR1 SGDLS and CDR2 YYNGEE. Participant-given clinical history determined each cohort assignment. The V call is TRBV9, the J call TRBJ1-4, with TRBD1 matching 7 bases. This clonotype originated in a woman aged 25-40 years who had recovered from COVID-19. Sequencing was carried out using PBMCs or T cells enriched from blood (not recorded which). For the CDR3, the DNA is TGTGCCAGCAGTGGGGGCCCAGACAGGGTAGCTAATGAAAAACTGTTTTTT. Translated: CASSGGPDRVANEKLFF.